This entry lists 32 T cell receptor beta chains sequenced from one sample in a study of blood T cells in healthy people across ages (dated by TCRdb to the mid-2010s). Libraries came from 5' RACE. Instrument on record: Illumina HiSeq 2500. A second PCR of about 7 to 12 cycles was performed with a sample-barcoded 5' primer and a J-beta primer mix. Starting from the raw public reads, TCRdb applied fastp trimming at Q25, assembled clones with MiXCR and retained in-frame beta chains. Under each unique CDR3 protein, matching rows form one entry showing the most common genes and DNA. The sample data list 450,000 to 700,000 distinct CDR3 sequences, and roughly 29% of these were observed just once. Less than 20% of the sample is taken by the ten largest. The sample taken for sequencing was blood. These receptors came from a woman aged 70-85 years in good health.

The chain employs TRBV2 and TRBJ2-3, with D tentatively TRBD1 (6 bases). CDR1 is SNHLY, CDR2 FYNNEI, per germline. V shed 4 bases and J shed 4 bases, with 6 bases lying between them. CDR3 length: 12 residues. This chain's CDR3 is CASSGTADTQYF. CDR3 bases: TGTGCCAGCAGTGGGACAGCAGATACGCAGTATTTT.

The rearrangement uses TRBV12-3 or TRBV12-4 and TRBJ1-1; D is uncertain. This CDR3 has 15 residues. Trimming stripped 5 bases from V and 1 base from J, with 14 bases between. CDR3 coding DNA: TGTGCCAGCAGTCCGTGGTTTTTAGGGAACACTGAAGCTTTCTTT. Translation: CASSPWFLGNTEAFF.

This clonotype has a handful of counts. The chain recombines TRBV5-1 with TRBJ2-2, with D unclear. Germline V lookup: CDR1 SGHRS, CDR2 YFSETQ. CDR3 length: 14 residues. V lost 1 base and J 1 base, leaving 5 bases between the germline ends. CDR3 amino acids: CASSLSLNTGELFF. The DNA of the CDR3 is TGCGCCAGCAGCTTGTCTCTGAACACCGGGGAGCTGTTTTTT.

This clonotype was found a few times. The chain links TRBV11-2 to TRBJ2-5; D is possibly TRBD2 (6 bases). Trimming left V 6 bases short and J 4 bases short, with 15 bases between. CDR1 is SGHAT and CDR2 is FQNNGV in the germline V gene. This CDR3 has 14 amino acids. Written as DNA, the CDR3 is TGTGCCAGCAGTAACCGGGGGTGGGGAGAGACCCAGTACTTC. Amino acids: CASSNRGWGETQYF.

This clonotype appeared a few times. The gene calls are TRBV7-9 and TRBJ1-2; D may be TRBD1 (5 bases). V lost 6 bases and J lost 6, with 20 bases in between. The length of the CDR3 is 15 residues. The germline V gene has CDR1 SEHNR and CDR2 FQNEAQ (reference sequence). The CDR3, as DNA: TGTGCCAGCAGTCTCCTGGGGGGAACAGAGGATGGCTACACCTTC. It yields the protein CASSLLGGTEDGYTF.

V and J are TRBV20-1 and TRBJ2-5; D may be TRBD1 (6 bases). The J call may be mistaken, given a closer DNA end match to TRBJ2-7. The CDR3 sequence is 14 residues long. The germline V gene has CDR1 DFQATT and CDR2 SNEGSKA (reference sequence). Here the CDR3 reads CSAIRTVNTYEQYF. CDR3 nucleotides: TGCAGTGCTATAAGGACAGTTAACACCTACGAGCAGTACTTC.

This clonotype was counted only a few times. The chain links TRBV5-1 to TRBJ2-5; no reliable D call. From germline, CDR1 is SGHRS and CDR2 YFSETQ. V lost 4 bases and J 1 base, leaving 11 bases between the germline ends. The CDR3 sequence is 14 residues long. The CDR3 DNA sequence: TGCGCCAGCAGCGTAGGTTTCAGCCAAGAGACCCAGTACTTC. Protein sequence: CASSVGFSQETQYF.

This clonotype was observed many times. The V gene is TRBV27, the J gene TRBJ2-7, with 8 bases matching TRBD1. The V segment lost 1 base and the J segment 6 bases; nucleotides outside the gene matches: 5. This CDR3 contains 14 residues. The germline CDR1 and CDR2 sequences are MNHEY and SMNVEV (reference sequence). The CDR3 DNA follows: TGTGCCAGCAGTTTATGGACAGGGCAGGGCGAGCAGTACTTC. Translating gives CASSLWTGQGEQYF.

This clonotype was counted ten times or more. This rearrangement joins TRBV9 to TRBJ1-1, with D perhaps matching TRBD1 (6 bases). The length of the CDR3 is 12 residues. Deletions cut 6 bases from V and 6 bases from J, with 12 bases between. The germline V gene encodes CDR1 SGDLS and CDR2 YYNGEE. The CDR3 sequence is CASKQTGAEAFF. For the CDR3, the DNA is TGTGCCAGCAAACAGACAGGCGCTGAAGCTTTCTTT.

The rearrangement links TRBV7-2 to TRBJ2-2, with 11 bases fitting TRBD2. CDR3 length: 16 residues. V lost 3 bases, J lost 3 bases, and 3 bases stayed unmatched. Per germline, CDR1 SGHTA and CDR2 FQGNSA. CDR3 nucleotides: TGTGCCAGCAGCTTTAGCGGGGGGGCCTACACCGGGGAGCTGTTTTTT. It codes for CASSFSGGAYTGELFF.

This clonotype turned up a few times. The chain employs TRBV7-2 and TRBJ1-2; D perhaps matches TRBD1 (5 bases). The V end was cut by 11 bases, the J end by 5 bases, with 18 bases between. The CDR3 has 13 residues. The V gene's germline CDR1 is SGHTA and CDR2 FQGNSA. The CDR3 reads CAVGERTTYGYTF. DNA for the CDR3: TGTGCCGTAGGGGAGCGAACGACGTATGGCTACACCTTC. Full variable domain (missing parts from reference TRBV7-2 and TRBJ1-2): GAGVSQSPSNKVTEKGKDVELRCDPISGHTALYWYRQSLGQGLEFLIYFQGNSAPDKSGLPSDRFSAERTGGSVSTLTIQRTQQEDSAVYLCAVGERTTYGYTFGSGTRLTVV.

This chain uses TRBV5-1 with TRBJ2-3; a possible D gene is TRBD2 (6 bases). CDR3 length: 14 amino acids. Trimming left V 5 bases short and J 7 bases short, with 17 bases between. From germline, CDR1 is SGHRS and CDR2 YFSETQ. The CDR3 reads CASSPGDSPYTQYF. CDR3 in DNA: TGCGCCAGCAGTCCCGGGGACTCCCCCTATACGCAGTATTTT.

The chain links TRBV20-1 to TRBJ2-2; D ambiguous. The V gene lost 3 bases and the J gene lost 0 bases, with 5 bases spanning the gap. The CDR3 has 13 residues. Germline V gives CDR1 DFQATT, CDR2 SNEGSKA (reference sequence). The CDR3 region has the DNA TGCAGTGCTAGTAGATCGAACACCGGGGAGCTGTTTTTT. This encodes CSASRSNTGELFF.

This chain joins TRBV29-1 and TRBJ2-4; D call uncertain. V lost 6 bases to trimming and J lost 0 bases, with 12 bases between them. Germline V gene lookup returns CDR1 SQVTM and CDR2 ANQGSEA. The CDR3 consists of 14 residues. The CDR3 loop reads CSVDSQVAKNIQYF. In DNA form, the CDR3 reads TGCAGCGTAGACTCCCAAGTAGCCAAAAACATTCAGTACTTC.

J is TRBJ2-3 and V is TRBV9; the match to TRBD2 covers 12 bases. Germline V gene lookup returns CDR1 SGDLS and CDR2 YYNGEE. This CDR3 is 16 amino acids long. V trimming: 2 bases; J trimming: 2 bases; junction bases outside the gene matches: 3. The CDR3 DNA is TGTGCCAGCAGCGTTACTAGCGGGGGGCACACAGATACGCAGTATTTT. As protein: CASSVTSGGHTDTQYF.

The V gene is TRBV20-1, the J gene TRBJ2-5; D gene unclear. CDR3 size: 13 residues. Germline CDR1 reads DFQATT; CDR2 reads SNEGSKA (reference sequence). The germline V and J ends were trimmed by 0 bases and 2 bases, with 7 bases remaining between them. The CDR3 DNA is TGCAGTGCTAGAGATAGCTGGCAAGAGACCCAGTACTTC. Translating it yields CSARDSWQETQYF.

This clonotype has only a few counts. V usage is TRBV5-1 and J usage is TRBJ1-2, with TRBD1 identical over 7 bases. Germline CDR1 is SGHRS and CDR2 is YFSETQ. V was clipped by 5 bases and J by 7 bases; unmatched bases: 14. This CDR3 comprises 15 residues. CDR3 nucleotides: TGCGCCAGCAGACTTGCCAGGGGGAGGTTCGGTGGCTACACCTTC. Amino acids: CASRLARGRFGGYTF.

In this sample, this clonotype turned up a few times. The rearrangement uses TRBV15 and TRBJ2-5, with 10 bases matching TRBD2. Germline V gene lookup returns CDR1 LNHNV and CDR2 YYDKDF (reference sequence). V dropped 0 bases and J dropped 6; count of bases not matched to a gene: 7. The CDR3 is 16 amino acids. CDR3 residues: CATSRDRVAGGKTQYF. The CDR3 nucleotides are TGTGCCACCAGCAGAGATCGCGTAGCGGGGGGCAAGACCCAGTACTTC.

The table lists this clonotype with a few counts. An end of the junction differs from the germline gene, which may be a read error. The V call is TRBV3-1, the J call TRBJ1-1; D is unresolved. The CDR3 length is 13 residues. Germline CDR1 and CDR2: LGHDT and YNNKEL (reference sequence). CDR3: CASSQEETPVGVF. CDR3 bases: TGTGCCAGCAGCCAAGAGGAGACACCCGTTGGGGTCTTT.

The V and J genes are TRBV9 and TRBJ2-5; TRBD2 is a possible D gene (6 bases). CDR3 size: 15 residues. Germline V gives CDR1 SGDLS, CDR2 YYNGEE. V shed 0 bases and J shed 2 bases, with 11 bases lying between them. CDR3 in DNA: TGTGCCAGCAGCGTAGGGGCTAGCGCACAAGAGACCCAGTACTTC. Translated: CASSVGASAQETQYF.

This clonotype was observed a few times. This sequence joins TRBV5-1 and TRBJ2-2; tentative D call: TRBD1 (6 bases). Germline lookup yields CDR1 SGHRS and CDR2 YFSETQ. Trimming took off 4 bases at V and 2 bases at J, with 15 bases between the two ends. The CDR3 consists of 16 residues. The CDR3 spells CASSPERGINTGELFF. The CDR3 DNA reads as TGCGCCAGCAGCCCTGAAAGGGGGATTAACACCGGGGAGCTGTTTTTT.

This chain joins TRBV10-2 and TRBJ2-3; weak D call: TRBD1 (6 bases). Germline CDR1 is WSHSY and CDR2 is SAAADI. The CDR3 is 15 amino acids. V was cut by 2 bases and J by 2 bases, with 11 bases left in between. CDR3 loop: CASSEDGQFTDTQYF. The CDR3 DNA reads as TGCGCCAGCAGTGAGGACGGACAGTTCACAGATACGCAGTATTTT.

The J gene is TRBJ1-1, the V gene TRBV7-8, with D uncertain. CDR3 length: 14 amino acids. Germline V gene lookup returns CDR1 SGHVS and CDR2 FQNEAQ. Trimming pared 5 bases from V and 1 base from J, leaving 11 bases between. The CDR3 DNA is TGTGCCAGCAGCACCACTCGAGGGAACACTGAAGCTTTCTTT. Protein sequence: CASSTTRGNTEAFF.

This rearrangement joins TRBV7-9 to TRBJ1-2, with 7 bases matching TRBD1. Germline CDR1 is SEHNR and CDR2 is FQNEAQ (reference sequence). J was trimmed by 5 bases and V by 5 bases; bases with no gene match: 8. The CDR3 extends over 14 amino acids. The CDR3 DNA sequence: TGTGCCAGCAGCCTAGAACAGGGGACGTATGGCTACACCTTC. This translates into CASSLEQGTYGYTF.

The chain recombines TRBV7-8 with TRBJ1-4, with TRBD1 matching 7 bases. Germline values: CDR1 SGHVS, CDR2 FQNEAQ. The junction had 8 bases not matched to a gene; V was cut back by 2 bases and J by 8 bases. The CDR3 consists of 15 residues. CDR3 region: CASSLSRGLYEKLFF. The CDR3, as DNA: TGTGCCAGCAGCTTAAGTAGGGGGCTTTACGAAAAACTGTTTTTT.

The V and J genes are TRBV20-1 and TRBJ2-5; TRBD2 matches 11 bases. Germline CDR1 is DFQATT and CDR2 is SNEGSKA (reference sequence). With V trimmed by 0 bases and J by 5 bases, 2 bases remained unmatched. This CDR3 contains 14 residues. This chain's CDR3 is CSAREPSGRETQYF. The CDR3 DNA follows: TGCAGTGCTAGAGAACCTAGCGGGAGGGAGACCCAGTACTTC.

This clonotype was detected only once. This sequence may be a read error, since a much larger clone differs from it by one base. The conserved phenylalanine or tryptophan is not found at the CDR3 terminus, so this likely reflects a read error. The CDR3 protein is CASSLNRDRVETQYS. The CDR3 DNA reads as TGTGCCAGCAGCTTGAACCGGGACAGGGTCGAGACCCAGTACTCC. The chain joins TRBV7-8 to TRBJ2-5; 9 bases match TRBD1. The CDR3 contains 15 residues. From germline, CDR1 is SGHVS and CDR2 FQNEAQ. V was pared by 3 bases and J by 5 bases, with 7 bases of the junction left unmatched.

This chain links TRBV9 with TRBJ2-5; D is possibly TRBD1 (6 bases). Trimming pared 4 bases from V and 7 bases from J, leaving 23 bases between. The CDR3 is 16 amino acids. CDR1 is SGDLS, CDR2 YYNGEE, per germline. The CDR3, as DNA: TGTGCCAGCAGCCCTCAGCCAGGGGTTTATGGGGGGACCCAGTACTTC. Translating it yields CASSPQPGVYGGTQYF.

This clonotype was counted a few times. The chain combines TRBV3-1 with TRBJ1-3, with TRBD1 identical over 7 bases. The CDR3 contains 14 residues. Germline V gene lookup returns CDR1 LGHDT and CDR2 YNNKEL (reference sequence). The J segment lost 2 bases and the V segment lost 3 bases, leaving 1 base of the junction unmatched. The CDR3 DNA follows: TGTGCCAGCAGCCACCAGGGGGCTGGAAACACCATATATTTT. The encoded protein is CASSHQGAGNTIYF.

This clonotype has more than one count but fewer than ten. One end of the junction fails to match germline, which may point to a read error. The chain links TRBV5-1 to TRBJ1-4, with 8 bases fitting TRBD1. The CDR3 totals 17 residues. Per the germline V gene, CDR1 is SGHRS and CDR2 is YFSETQ. CDR3: CASSLRGDRGGNEKLFF. The CDR3 bases are TGCGCCAGCAGCTTGAGGGGCGACAGGGGTGGAAATGAGAAACTGTTTTTT.

This clonotype was observed a few times. This chain links TRBV7-3 with TRBJ1-1; 10 bases are shared with TRBD1. The V gene end was trimmed by 5 bases and the J gene end by 4 bases; junction bases not matched to a gene: 4. Germline V gives CDR1 SGHTA, CDR2 FQGTGA. The CDR3 runs to 14 residues. The chain's CDR3 is CASSSRTGGTEAFF. The CDR3 coding sequence is TGTGCCAGCAGCAGCAGGACAGGGGGCACTGAAGCTTTCTTT. Using reference TRBV7-3 and TRBJ1-1 for the parts outside the CDR3, the full variable domain is GAGVSQTPSNKVTEKGKYVELRCDPISGHTALYWYRQSLGQGPEFLIYFQGTGAADDSGLPNDRFFAVRPEGSVSTLKIQRTERGDSAVYLCASSSRTGGTEAFFGQGTRLTVV.

With regard to this clonotype: Since a much larger clone is just one base distant, this may be a read error. The V call is TRBV5-1, the J call TRBJ1-1; D remains ambiguous. The germline V gene encodes CDR1 SGHRS and CDR2 YFSETQ. This CDR3 comprises 13 residues. The DNA for the CDR3 is TGCGCCGGCAGCTTGGATCCAGCTAGCGGAGCTTTCTTT. Its protein is CAGSLDPASGAFF.